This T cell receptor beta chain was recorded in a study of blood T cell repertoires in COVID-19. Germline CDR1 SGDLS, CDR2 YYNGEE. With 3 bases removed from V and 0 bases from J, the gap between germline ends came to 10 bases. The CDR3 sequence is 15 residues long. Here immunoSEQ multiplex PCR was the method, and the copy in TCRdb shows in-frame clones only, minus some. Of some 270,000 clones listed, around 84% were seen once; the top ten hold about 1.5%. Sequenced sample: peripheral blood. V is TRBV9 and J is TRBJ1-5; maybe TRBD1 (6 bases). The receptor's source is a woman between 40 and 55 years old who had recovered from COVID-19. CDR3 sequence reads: CASSATGSSNQPQHF. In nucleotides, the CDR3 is TGTGCCAGCAGCGCGACAGGTAGTAGCAATCAGCCCCAGCATTTT.